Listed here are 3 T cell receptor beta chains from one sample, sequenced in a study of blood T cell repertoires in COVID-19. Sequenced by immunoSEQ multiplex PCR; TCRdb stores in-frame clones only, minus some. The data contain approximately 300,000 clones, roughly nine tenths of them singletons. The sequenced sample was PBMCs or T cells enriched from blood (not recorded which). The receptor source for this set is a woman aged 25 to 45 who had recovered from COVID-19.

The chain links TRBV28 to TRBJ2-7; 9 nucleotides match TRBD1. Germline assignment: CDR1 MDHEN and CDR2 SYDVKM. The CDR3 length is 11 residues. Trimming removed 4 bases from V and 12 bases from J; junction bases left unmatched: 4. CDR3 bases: TGTGCCAGCAGTTCAGGACAGGGGACGTACTTC. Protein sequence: CASSSGQGTYF.

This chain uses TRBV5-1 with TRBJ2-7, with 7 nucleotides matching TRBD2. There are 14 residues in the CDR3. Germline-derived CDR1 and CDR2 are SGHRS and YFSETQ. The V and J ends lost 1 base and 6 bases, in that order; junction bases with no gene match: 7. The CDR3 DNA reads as TGCGCCAGCAGCTTGCCGGTGGGGACTACCGAGCAGTACTTC. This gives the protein CASSLPVGTTEQYF.

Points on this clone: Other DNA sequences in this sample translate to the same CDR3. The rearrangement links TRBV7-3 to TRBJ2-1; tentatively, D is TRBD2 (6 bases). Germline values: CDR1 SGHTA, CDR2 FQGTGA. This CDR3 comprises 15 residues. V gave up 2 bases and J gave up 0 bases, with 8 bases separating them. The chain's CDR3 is CASSLVGGSYNEQFF. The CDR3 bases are TGTGCCAGCAGCTTAGTCGGGGGCTCCTACAATGAGCAGTTCTTC.